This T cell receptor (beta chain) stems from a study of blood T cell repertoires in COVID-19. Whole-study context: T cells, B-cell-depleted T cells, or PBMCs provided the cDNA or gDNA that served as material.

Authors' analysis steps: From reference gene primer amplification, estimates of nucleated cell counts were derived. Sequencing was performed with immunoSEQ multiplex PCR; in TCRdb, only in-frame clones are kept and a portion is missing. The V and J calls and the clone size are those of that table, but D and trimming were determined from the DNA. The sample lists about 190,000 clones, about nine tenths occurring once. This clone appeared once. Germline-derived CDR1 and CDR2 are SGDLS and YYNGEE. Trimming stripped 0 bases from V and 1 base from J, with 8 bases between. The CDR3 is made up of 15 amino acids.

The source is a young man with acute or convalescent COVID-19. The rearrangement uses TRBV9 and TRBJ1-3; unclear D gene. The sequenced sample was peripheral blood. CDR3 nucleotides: TGTGCCAGCAGCGTAGCCCCGGGATCTGGAAACACCATATATTTT. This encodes CASSVAPGSGNTIYF.